A selection of T cell receptor beta chains follows, all from one sample in a study of T cells in Graves' hyperthyroidism and ophthalmopathy. In TCRdb, the multiplex PCR reads were re-called with MiXCR into one record per CDR3 protein. This sample yields about 350,000 distinct CDR3 sequences, of which about a sixth are seen a single time; around a sixth belongs to the top ten. The sample consisted of blood. Receptors were obtained from a woman in her forties with Graves' ophthalmopathy. CDR3s include the opening cysteine and the closing phenylalanine or tryptophan. The D gene is left open where the match is weak. Rows may omit the clone size; those that give it use once, few, many or a size class.

length	J	size	V	D	DNA	CDR3
15	TRBJ1-1	many	TRBV7-9	TRBD1	TGTGCCAGCAGCACCACCGGGACAGGGAACACTGAAGCTTTCTTT	CASSTTGTGNTEAFF
14	TRBJ2-2	NA	TRBV10-3	NA	TGTGCCATCGGCAGGGGTTCACCCACCGGGGAGCTGTTTTTT	CAIGRGSPTGELFF
17	TRBJ1-5	many	TRBV19	TRBD1	TGTGCCAGTAGTACACTAACAGGGGGCGCATCTCCTCAGCCCCAGCATTTT	CASSTLTGGASPQPQHF
16	TRBJ2-2	many	TRBV10-3	NA	TGTGCCATCAGTGAGTCGACGGGGGCGAACACCGGGGAGCTGGTTTTT	CAISESTGANTGELVF
17	TRBJ2-2	many	TRBV27	NA	TGTGCCAGCAGTTTCGCCGGGCCCCCCCGCAGTACCGGGGAGCTGTTTTTT	CASSFAGPPRSTGELFF
16	TRBJ2-7	many	TRBV20-1	TRBD1	TGCAGTGCTAGAATCCAGAAAGGACAGGTAAACTACGAGCAGTACTTC	CSARIQKGQVNYEQYF
13	TRBJ2-5	many	TRBV28	NA	TGTGCCAGCAGCTTTTTGGGGGCTGAGACCCAGTACTTC	CASSFLGAETQYF
15	TRBJ1-1	NA	TRBV6-1	NA	TGTGCCAGCAGTGAATCAGGCAGCTGGAACACTGAAGCTTTCTTT	CASSESGSWNTEAFF
13	TRBJ1-2	many	TRBV27	NA	TGTGCCAGCAGTAGGACTTTTGGCTATGGCTACACCTTC	CASSRTFGYGYTF
11	TRBJ1-5	NA	TRBV7-2	NA	TGTGCCAGCAGCCGAAATCAGCCCCAGCATTTT	CASSRNQPQHF
13	TRBJ1-1	many	TRBV30	NA	TGTGCCTGGAGTGTATGGCAGAACACTGAAGCTTTCTTT	CAWSVWQNTEAFF
15	TRBJ2-7	many	TRBV6-1	NA	TGTGCCAGCAGTCCCCCGACAGGGAGGTCCTACGAGCAGTACTTC	CASSPPTGRSYEQYF
13	TRBJ2-7	NA	TRBV6-5	NA	TGTGCCAGCAGTTACTCTCCCTCTCGGGAGCAGTACTTC	CASSYSPSREQYF
16	TRBJ2-7	many	TRBV27	TRBD2	TGTGCCAGCAGTTTATCCCGCGGGAGGGCTTCCTACGAGCAGTACTTC	CASSLSRGRASYEQYF
14	TRBJ2-7	few	TRBV5-1	TRBD1	TGCGCCAGCAGCCAGGACAGGGGGCAATACGAGCAGTACTTC	CASSQDRGQYEQYF
14	TRBJ2-2	many	TRBV28	NA	TGTGCCAGCAGTTTCGCGGATAACACCGGGGAGCTGTTTTTT	CASSFADNTGELFF
12	TRBJ2-2	NA	TRBV28	NA	TGTGCCAGCAGTGACTCAGACGGGGAGCTGTTTTTT	CASSDSDGELFF
13	TRBJ1-2	many	TRBV5-8	NA	TGTGCCAGCAGCGCCAAGACAGGCTATGGCTACACCTTC	CASSAKTGYGYTF
15	TRBJ1-5	many	TRBV19	TRBD1	TGTGCCAGTAGGCCTAAGGACAGGGGATACCAGCCCCAGCATTTT	CASRPKDRGYQPQHF
14	TRBJ2-5	NA	TRBV7-6	TRBD2	TGTGCCAGCGGGAGGGCCGGGGGACGCAAGACCCAGTACTTC	CASGRAGGRKTQYF
12	TRBJ1-1	many	TRBV27	NA	TGTGCCAGCAGTAGAAGTGGAACTGAAGCTTTCTTT	CASSRSGTEAFF
12	TRBJ2-7	many	TRBV29-1	NA	TGCAGCGTTGTCGGTAGCGCCTACGAGCGGTACTTC	CSVVGSAYERYF
15	TRBJ2-7	many	TRBV27	TRBD1	TGTGCCAGCAGTTCTTCCGGGACAGGGGAGAACGAGCAGTACTTC	CASSSSGTGENEQYF
13	TRBJ1-1	NA	TRBV12-3/TRBV12-4	NA	TGTGCCAGCAGTGATGGTTGTTTTGGTTCGGCTTTCTTT	CASSDGCFGSAFF
14	TRBJ1-5	many	TRBV18	NA	TGTGCCAGCTCACCAGGGGAAGGCAATCAGCCCCAGCATTTT	CASSPGEGNQPQHF
13	TRBJ2-7	many	TRBV11-2	NA	TGTGCCAGCAGCTTAAGACTGGAGTACGAGCAGTACTTC	CASSLRLEYEQYF
18	TRBJ1-2	many	TRBV19	NA	TGTGCCAGTAGTATTCGGGCTGGTTCGCGGGCGCTATACTATGGCTACACCTTC	CASSIRAGSRALYYGYTF
12	TRBJ1-1	many	TRBV28	NA	TGTGCCAGCAAGATTAGGAACACTGAAGCTTTCTTT	CASKIRNTEAFF
15	TRBJ2-7	many	TRBV4-2	NA	TGTGCCAGCAGCCGCATAAAGGACACGCTGGGCGAGCAGTACTTC	CASSRIKDTLGEQYF
14	TRBJ1-6	many	TRBV6-1	NA	TGTGCCAGCAGTCAAGGAGGCGATAATTCACCCCTCCACTTT	CASSQGGDNSPLHF
12	TRBJ1-3	NA	TRBV12-3/TRBV12-4	TRBD1	TGTGCCAGCAACAGGGGGGAAAACACCATATATTTT	CASNRGENTIYF
14	TRBJ1-1	many	TRBV24-1	TRBD1	TGTGCCACCAGTGACCTACAGGGGCCGTTCGGAGCTTTCTTT	CATSDLQGPFGAFF
12	TRBJ2-7	many	TRBV29-1	NA	TGCAGCTACCGGGACACCACCTACGAGCAGTACTTC	CSYRDTTYEQYF
13	TRBJ2-4	NA	TRBV10-1	NA	TGCGCCAGCAGTGTATCCGCCAAAAACATTCAGTACTTC	CASSVSAKNIQYF
14	TRBJ1-5	NA	TRBV6-1	TRBD1	TGTGCCAGCATAGGGACAGGGGTCAATCAGCCCCAGCATTTT	CASIGTGVNQPQHF
16	TRBJ2-7	many	TRBV4-1	TRBD1	TGCGCCAGCAGCCAAGCCTTGGGGACAGGGGTTTACGAGCAGTACTTC	CASSQALGTGVYEQYF
14	TRBJ2-7	many	TRBV28	NA	TGTGCCAGCAGGCCCAGGGTCGTCTCCTACGAGCAGTACTTC	CASRPRVVSYEQYF
12	TRBJ2-7	NA	TRBV6-5	NA	TGTGCCGGCAGTTACTCGGGGGACGAGCAGTACTTC	CAGSYSGDEQYF
12	TRBJ1-5	many	TRBV2	NA	TGTGCCAGCGGTGGGGTGAGTCAGCCCCAGCATTTT	CASGGVSQPQHF
12	TRBJ1-1	many	TRBV12-3/TRBV12-4	NA	TGTGCCAGCAGCTCCGACTTGGGAGAAGCTTTCTTT	CASSSDLGEAFF
17	TRBJ1-2	NA	TRBV15	NA	TGTGCCACCAGCAGAGTTCGCCGCGCCGGAGGGATGTCTGGCTACACCTTC	CATSRVRRAGGMSGYTF